This is a list of T cell receptor beta chains from one sample in a study of T cell repertoires in cytomegalovirus infection. No cognate antigen is known for these TCRs. TCRdb independently ran MiXCR on the reads; one entry per CDR3 protein. The sample contains fewer than 130,000 distinct CDR3 sequences, around 45% of which appear only once. This sample comprised CD8+ T cells from cultured PBMCs, obtained from culture after CMV antigen stimulation. The receptors were sampled from a human donor in good health (CMV status not recorded). Some clones in this sample may be carry-over from other donors' samples. CDR3s leave out the opening cysteine and the closing phenylalanine or tryptophan. Clone size is not always given. Where it is, it says once, few, many or a class for expanded clones.

J gene: TRBJ2-2
V gene: TRBV7-3
clone size: many
CDR3 protein: ASAKAGTTGELF

J gene: TRBJ2-7
V gene: TRBV7-9
clone size: -
CDR3 protein: ASSLTTGKSYEQY

J gene: TRBJ2-1
V gene: TRBV7-9
clone size: once
CDR3 protein: ASSLVWGHEQF

J gene: TRBJ1-4
V gene: TRBV6-1
clone size: -
CDR3 protein: ASSEVGPDSLADEKLF

J gene: TRBJ1-1
V gene: TRBV5-4
clone size: -
CDR3 protein: ASSLSTANTEAF

J gene: TRBJ1-6
V gene: TRBV27
clone size: -
CDR3 protein: ASSSTGGAGSPLH

J gene: TRBJ1-4
V gene: TRBV28
clone size: -
CDR3 protein: ASTPGTRNEKLF

J gene: TRBJ2-1
V gene: TRBV11-1
clone size: -
CDR3 protein: ASSLAPGHRSDEQF

J gene: TRBJ1-2
V gene: TRBV6-2/TRBV6-3
clone size: few
CDR3 protein: ASEGHSNYGYT

J gene: TRBJ2-3
V gene: TRBV5-6
clone size: -
CDR3 protein: ASSGPDRSGDSTDTQY

J gene: TRBJ2-3
V gene: TRBV7-2
clone size: -
CDR3 protein: ASSSRTSGGRDTQY

J gene: TRBJ2-1
V gene: TRBV4-1
clone size: few
CDR3 protein: ASSQDLAGKEIGIGEF